This T cell receptor beta chain stems from a study of T cell responses to AZD1222 COVID-19 vaccine. The CDR3 runs 14 residues. The V end lost 10 bases, the J end lost 8 bases, and 21 bases lay between the germline ends. CDR1 and CDR2 from the germline V gene are MDHEN and SYDVKM. The table came from immunoSEQ multiplex PCR; TCRdb's copy has only in-frame clones and leaves some out. This table holds 95,000 to 130,000 clones, 85% to 95% found once. V is TRBV28 and J is TRBJ2-1; D unresolved. The TCR sequence derives from an adult in good health. The sequenced sample was peripheral blood, obtained on day 0 of AZD1222 vaccination. The CDR3 protein is CATGSGSKLHEQFF. The CDR3, as DNA: TGTGCCACCGGATCCGGGTCTAAGTTGCATGAGCAGTTCTTC.